Shown below are 5 T cell receptor beta chains from a single sample sequenced in a study of T cells after yellow fever vaccination. MiXCR, run by TCRdb on the 5' RACE reads, gives a single entry per CDR3 protein. The sample records about 340,000 distinct CDR3 sequences, about 4% being singletons. Specimen: PBMCs, collected 5 days after the yellow fever booster vaccination. The origin of the receptors is a young man who received the YFV17D yellow fever vaccine.

In nucleotides, the CDR3 is TGTGCCAGCAGAAGGGGGGCCTCTGGAGATGAGCAGTTCTTC. Amino acids: CASRRGASGDEQFF. The chain couples TRBV7-2 to TRBJ2-1; D possibly matches TRBD1 or TRBD2 (6 bases each). The germline CDR1 and CDR2 sequences are SGHTA and FQGNSA. This CDR3 contains 14 residues. Deletions cut 6 bases from V and 8 bases from J, with 17 bases between.

Only one count was recorded for this clonotype. Germline and junction disagree at one end, which may indicate a read error. This chain connects TRBV19 to TRBJ1-1; TRBD1 is a possible D gene (5 bases). The CDR3 has 13 residues. The germline V gene encodes CDR1 LNHDA and CDR2 SQIVND (reference sequence). The CDR3 sequence: CASSQQGQTVAFF. CDR3 nucleotide sequence: TGTGCCAGTAGTCAGCAGGGTCAAACTGTAGCTTTCTTT.

The J gene is TRBJ1-1, the V gene TRBV12-3 or TRBV12-4; D gene ambiguous. The CDR3 runs 17 residues. V shed 1 base and J shed 3 bases, with 18 bases lying between them. The CDR3 sequence is CASSLGGTAKSYTEAFF. DNA for the CDR3: TGTGCCAGCAGTTTAGGGGGAACGGCGAAATCGTACACTGAAGCTTTCTTT.

V gene TRBV4-2 combines with J gene TRBJ2-5; D ambiguous. V lost 4 bases to trimming and J lost 4 bases, with 16 bases between them. CDR3 length: 15 residues. CDR1 LGHNA and CDR2 YNFKEQ come from the germline V gene. CDR3 residues: CASSPSMGSTETQYF. As DNA, the CDR3 is TGTGCCAGCAGCCCCTCGATGGGGTCTACAGAGACCCAGTACTTC.

Ten or more counts support this clonotype. V is TRBV5-1 and J is TRBJ2-7; the D call may be TRBD1 or TRBD2 (5 bases each). The CDR3 contains 13 residues. Germline values: CDR1 SGHRS, CDR2 YFSETQ. V lost 5 bases and J 3 bases, leaving 12 bases between the germline ends. CDR3 nucleotides: TGCGCCAGCAGTGGGTGGGGGAGCTACGAGCAGTACTTC. Protein sequence: CASSGWGSYEQYF.